The clone carrying this TCR beta chain appeared a few times. The antigen is undetermined. The data originate from a study of beta chain features in type 1 diabetes. Study conclusions and caveats: There was a moderate but significant shortening of TCRB CDR3s in all four CD4+ subsets of Type 1 diabetes patients.

Germline V lookup: CDR1 MNHEY, CDR2 SVGAGI. Trimming removed 2 bases from V and 9 bases from J; junction bases left unmatched: 7. The CDR3 extends over 15 amino acids. All of the isolated RNA was reverse transcribed, so expressed TCRB transcripts were sequenced. TCRdb keeps only in-frame clones here, not all; method: immunoSEQ multiplex PCR. The sample records a few hundred thousand clones, roughly a tenth being singletons. The V and J genes are TRBV6-5 and TRBJ2-1; TRBD2 matches at 10 bases. The sequenced sample consisted of naive CD4+ T cells from blood. The clonotype comes from a man aged 30 to 39 with type 1 diabetes. CDR3 amino acids: CASSYLTGLAAEQFF. As DNA, the CDR3 is TGTGCCAGCAGTTACCTCACCGGACTAGCGGCTGAGCAGTTCTTC.